This TCR beta chain was profiled in a study of cytomegalovirus exposure and HLA in healthy donors. Findings and limits, study-wide: Among the sequence variants, a highly shared cluster was likely an artifact of sequencing.

On this clone: Its target is not known.

The germline V and J ends were trimmed by 0 bases and 4 bases, with 4 bases remaining between them. This CDR3 comprises 14 residues. The germline V gene has CDR1 MNHNS and CDR2 SASEGT. Both 60 Vbeta primers and 13 Jbeta primers went into the PCR. Profiled with immunoSEQ multiplex PCR; TCRdb holds only in-frame clones, not every one. The data show 110,000 to 150,000 clones, roughly 76% seen once. The sequence derives from a female donor in good health and CMV-seronegative. Material for sequencing was PBMCs. This chain joins TRBV6-1 and TRBJ2-6; D gene unclear. The CDR3 sequence is CASSEARGANVLTF. The DNA of the CDR3 is TGTGCCAGCAGTGAAGCTCGGGGGGCCAACGTCCTGACTTTC.